A selection of T cell receptor beta chains follows, all from one sample in a study of shared clonotypes between healthy human individuals. The protocol was immunoSEQ multiplex PCR, while the TCRdb copy is restricted to in-frame clones and leaves out a portion. This table holds 550,000 to 850,000 clones, roughly 72% found once. Sequencing used memory CD4+ T cells sorted from blood. Source of these receptors: a woman between 25 and 40 years old in good health. Each CDR3 is given with its conserved first and last residue. The order of the fields is V gene, D gene, clone size, J gene, CDR3 DNA, CDR3 protein. D genes are given only for firm matches. Size values are once, few and many counts, or a class for expanded clones, and some rows have none.

>TRBV18|TRBD2|NA|TRBJ2-3
TGTGCCAGCTCACCGGAAGCGGGAGCAGCAAATACGCAGTATTTT
CASSPEAGAANTQYF
>TRBV7-2|NA|NA|TRBJ2-6
TGTGCCAGCACGACAGGAGGTGCTGGGGCCAACGTCCTGACTTTC
CASTTGGAGANVLTF
>TRBV27|NA|NA|TRBJ1-5
TGTGCCAGCAGTGAGGAGGCGTTTCGCCAGCCCCAGCATTTT
CASSEEAFRQPQHF
>TRBV5-1|NA|NA|TRBJ1-2
TGCGCCAGCAGCTTAAACAGCTTTTATGGCTACACCTTC
CASSLNSFYGYTF
>TRBV5-5|NA|NA|TRBJ2-5
TGTGCCAGCAGCCGCGACAGTATCGAGACCCAGTACTTC
CASSRDSIETQYF
>TRBV28|NA|once|TRBJ1-3
TGTGCCAGCAGTTTGGGCGGCAGGACTTCTGGAAACACCATATATTTT
CASSLGGRTSGNTIYF
>TRBV11-2|TRBD1|once|TRBJ1-5
TGTGCCAGCAGCTTAGTCGGTTCGGGAGGGGGCTATCAGCCCCAGCATTTT
CASSLVGSGGGYQPQHF
>TRBV11-2|NA|NA|TRBJ1-2
TGTGCCAGCAGCTTAGAGGGGCTGAATGGCTACACCTTC
CASSLEGLNGYTF
>TRBV5-1|NA|once|TRBJ2-7
TGCGCCAGCAGTCAGGACCATTACGAGCAGTACTTC
CASSQDHYEQYF
>TRBV5-1|NA|NA|TRBJ2-2
TGCGCCAGCTCACAAAATGGGAACACCGGGGAGCTGTTTTTT
CASSQNGNTGELFF
>TRBV7-9|TRBD2|NA|TRBJ2-1
TGTGCCAGCAGCACAGTGGGAGGGAGCTCCTACAATGAGCAGTTCTTC
CASSTVGGSSYNEQFF
>TRBV2|TRBD1|NA|TRBJ2-7
TGTGCCAGCAGCCCGCCGGGACAGGGGACCTACGAGCAGTACTTC
CASSPPGQGTYEQYF
>TRBV9|NA|NA|TRBJ2-3
TGTGCCAGCAGCGGGGGATATACGCAGTATTTT
CASSGGYTQYF
>TRBV2|NA|NA|TRBJ2-1
TGTGCCAGCAGTGAATATCGTAAGCAGTTCTTC
CASSEYRKQFF
>TRBV9|TRBD1|NA|TRBJ2-5
TGTGCCAGCAGTGCCGACAGGGTCCAAGAGACCCAGTACTTC
CASSADRVQETQYF
>TRBV7-8|TRBD1|NA|TRBJ1-5
TGTGCCAGCAGCTTACTCAGGGGGGATCAGCCCCAGCATTTT
CASSLLRGDQPQHF
>TRBV28|NA|once|TRBJ1-2
TGTGCCAGCAGTCCATCCGACAGATTCTATGGCTACACCTTC
CASSPSDRFYGYTF
>TRBV10-2|NA|NA|TRBJ1-1
TGCGCCAGCAGTGAGTCGCTCAGATTGAACACTGAAGCTTTCTTT
CASSESLRLNTEAFF
>TRBV5-1|TRBD2|NA|TRBJ2-2
TGCGCCAGCAGCAAGCAAGGGACTAGCGGGAGCAACGGGGAGCTGTTTTTT
CASSKQGTSGSNGELFF
>TRBV28|NA|NA|TRBJ2-5
TGTGCCAGCAGCAACGGGCACGTGGGTGGCCAAGAGACCCAGTACTTC
CASSNGHVGGQETQYF
>TRBV7-9|TRBD1|NA|TRBJ1-4
TGTGCCAGCAGCGCCGGACAGGGGGCGCAGGAAAAACTGTTTTTT
CASSAGQGAQEKLFF
>TRBV5-6|NA|few|TRBJ2-5
TGTGCCAGCAGCCTACAGGGCCAAGAGACCCAGTACTTC
CASSLQGQETQYF
>TRBV27|NA|many|TRBJ1-5
TGTGCCAGCAACGAGAGGGGGGGAAGTCAGCCCCAGCATTTT
CASNERGGSQPQHF
>TRBV29-1|NA|NA|TRBJ2-7
TGCAGCGTTGCAGCCAGCACCTACGAGCAGTACTTC
CSVAASTYEQYF
>TRBV29-1|TRBD1|NA|TRBJ1-1
TGCAGCGTACCCAGACAGGGAGGCACTGAAGCTTTCTTT
CSVPRQGGTEAFF
>TRBV6-5|NA|NA|TRBJ2-7
TGTGCCACCAATCCGGGCAAGGGGAGTTACGAGCAGTACTTC
CATNPGKGSYEQYF
>TRBV19|NA|NA|TRBJ2-3
TGTGCCAGTACCCCTCGAGGGAGAGGGGATACGCAGTATTTT
CASTPRGRGDTQYF
>TRBV10-3|NA|NA|TRBJ2-5
TGTGCCATCAGCGAAAGCATGACCGACCTGGGGGAGACCCAGTACTTC
CAISESMTDLGETQYF
>TRBV5-1|TRBD1|NA|TRBJ2-1
TGCGCCACTCAAAGGGACAGCTCCTACAATGAGCAGTTCTTC
CATQRDSSYNEQFF
>TRBV7-8|TRBD2|NA|TRBJ2-7
TGTGCCAGCAGCCAAAGTCAGGGAGGGGTCGGACTCCCCTACGAGCAGTACTTC
CASSQSQGGVGLPYEQYF
>TRBV27|TRBD1|NA|TRBJ1-2
TGTGCCAGCAGTTTTGTAGGCAGGGGGCGCCCGTATGGCTACACCTTC
CASSFVGRGRPYGYTF
>TRBV11-3|TRBD1|NA|TRBJ2-7
TGTGCCAGCAGCTTAGGAGGGACAGGGGTGAGCGAGCAGTACTTC
CASSLGGTGVSEQYF
>TRBV5-6|TRBD1|NA|TRBJ2-5
TGTGCCAGCAGCTTGGCGGGGACAGGGAGGGAGACCCAGTACTTC
CASSLAGTGRETQYF
>TRBV10-3|NA|NA|TRBJ2-3
TGTGCCATCAGTTACAGGGCAGATACGCAGTATTTT
CAISYRADTQYF
>TRBV5-1|TRBD2|once|TRBJ2-2
TGCGCCAGCAGCTTGTTAACTAGCGGGAACGGGGAGCTGTTTTTT
CASSLLTSGNGELFF
>TRBV27|TRBD1|NA|TRBJ2-2
TGTGCCAGCAGTTACTACCAGGGGGCCGCCACCGGGGAGCTGTTTTTT
CASSYYQGAATGELFF
>TRBV4-1|TRBD1|NA|TRBJ2-1
TGCGCCAGCAGCCCCCGCACAAACAGGGGGCACAATGAGCAGTTCTTC
CASSPRTNRGHNEQFF
>TRBV27|NA|NA|TRBJ1-2
TGTGCCAGCAGCCTTCCCTATGGCTACACCTTC
CASSLPYGYTF
>TRBV21-1|NA|NA|TRBJ2-2
TGTGCCAGCAGCCTCCGAACGGGACAGGGGCCGATCCCCAACACCGGGGAGCTGTTTTTT
CASSLRTGQGPIPNTGELFF
>TRBV10-1|NA|NA|TRBJ1-1
TGCGCCAGCAGTGAAGACACGATGAACACTGAAGCTTTCTTT
CASSEDTMNTEAFF
>TRBV2|TRBD2|NA|TRBJ2-7
TGTGCCAGCAGTAGCGGGAGGAACAGTTACGAGCAGTACTTC
CASSSGRNSYEQYF
>TRBV7-9|TRBD1|few|TRBJ2-2
TGTGCCAGCAGCGAGCTCCGGACAGGGTCTTCCGGGGAGCTGTTTTTT
CASSELRTGSSGELFF
>TRBV28|NA|NA|TRBJ2-7
TGTGCCAGCAGTTTTGTCGGCCAGAGCTCCTACGAGCAGTACTTC
CASSFVGQSSYEQYF
>TRBV27|TRBD2|NA|TRBJ2-7
TGTGCCAGCAGTTCGCCCTTGGGGGGGACCTACGAGCAGTACTTC
CASSSPLGGTYEQYF